This T cell receptor (beta chain) was recovered during a study of human thymus T cells. CDR1 and CDR2 (germline): MDHEN, SYDVKM. This CDR3 has 15 amino acids. V dropped 4 bases and J dropped 3; count of bases not matched to a gene: 6. During surgery, about 0.45-1 mL peripheral blood was drawn from four of eight donors. Some clones are missing from TCRdb's copy, which holds only in-frame ones; the method was immunoSEQ multiplex PCR. This table has some 46,000 clones, approximately 95% appearing once. Specimen: blood. The source of this sequence is a boy in the first two years of life with a congenital heart defect but otherwise immunologically healthy. The chain combines TRBV28 with TRBJ2-7, with 10 bases that match TRBD2. The CDR3 loop reads CASSSSGGGNYEQYF. The DNA for the CDR3 is TGTGCCAGCAGTTCCAGCGGGGGGGGGAACTACGAGCAGTACTTC.